The next 12 T cell receptor beta chains were all read from a single sample in a study of shared clonotypes between healthy human individuals (dated by TCRdb to 2020 to 2022). CD8 naive samples consisted of CD45RO-negative cells that were positively selected for CCR7, yielding a CD45RA+CCR7+ population without TemRA cells. The library came from the immunoSEQ multiplex PCR assay. Sourced from immuneACCESS, this table was stored by TCRdb with only in-frame sequences that have V and J called. A share of the clones is absent; for the studies checked, an unresolved V gene accounts for under half, and the remainder has no known explanation. The sample records fewer than 1 million clones, 96% of which are singletons. Approximately 0.2% of the sample lies in the top ten. The sequenced sample was naive CD8+ T cells sorted from blood. The meaning of the sample's cell subset or site label: CD45RA+CCR7+. The receptors stem from a man aged 25 to 40 in good health.

This CDR3 reads CASSVAADSSYNEQFF. The CDR3 bases are TGTGCCAGCAGCGTAGCTGCCGATAGCTCCTACAATGAGCAGTTCTTC. The chain carries TRBV9 and TRBJ2-1; D unresolved. Trimming pared 0 bases from V and 0 bases from J, leaving 10 bases between. The germline CDR1 and CDR2 sequences are SGDLS and YYNGEE. The CDR3 consists of 16 residues.

The V and J genes are TRBV29-1 and TRBJ2-3; 13 bases line up with TRBD2. The CDR3 loop spans 14 amino acids. Germline V gene sequence: CDR1 SQVTM, CDR2 ANQGSEA. The CDR3 sequence: CSLLGLAGVDTQYF. The CDR3 DNA is TGCAGTCTCTTAGGACTAGCGGGAGTAGATACGCAGTATTTT.

DNA for the CDR3: TGCAGCGTTGAAGAACAGGAGCCCTACGAGCAGTACTTC. The encoded protein is CSVEEQEPYEQYF. The chain couples TRBV29-1 to TRBJ2-7; possible D gene TRBD1, 5 bases. This CDR3 is 13 amino acids long. Trimming pared 0 bases from V and 2 bases from J, leaving 8 bases between. Per the germline V gene, CDR1 is SQVTM and CDR2 is ANQGSEA.

The gene calls are TRBV28 and TRBJ2-5, with 10 bases fitting TRBD2. The CDR3 totals 17 residues. Germline V gene data show CDR1 as MDHEN and CDR2 as SYDVKM. The V gene end was trimmed by 3 bases and the J gene end by 5 bases; junction bases not matched to a gene: 12. The CDR3 nucleotides are TGTGCCAGCAGTTTCCCTCTAGGTAGCGGGGGGAGGGAGACCCAGTACTTC. Protein sequence: CASSFPLGSGGRETQYF. The whole variable domain, remainder taken from reference TRBV28 and TRBJ2-5, is DVKVTQSSRYLVKRTGEKVFLECVQDMDHENMFWYRQDPGLGLRLIYFSYDVKMKEKGDIPEGYSVSREKKERFSLILESASTNQTSMYLCASSFPLGSGGRETQYFGPGTRLLVL.

V is TRBV27 and J is TRBJ2-7, with 14 bases lining up with TRBD2. CDR3 length: 15 residues. V lost 4 bases to trimming and J lost 4 bases; unmatched junction nucleotides: 3. Germline V gene data show CDR1 as MNHEY and CDR2 as SMNVEV (reference sequence). DNA for the CDR3: TGTGCCAGCAGTTCCAGACTAGCGGGAGGGTACGAGCAGTACTTC. This codes for CASSSRLAGGYEQYF.

This chain joins TRBV27 and TRBJ2-7, with 11 bases lining up with TRBD2. Trimming took 5 bases from V and 4 from J; bases not matched to a gene: 4. The CDR3 contains 14 residues. Germline V gives CDR1 MNHEY, CDR2 SMNVEV (reference sequence). The CDR3 sequence is CASSNSGRAYEQYF. The CDR3 DNA reads as TGTGCCAGCAGTAATAGCGGGAGGGCTTACGAGCAGTACTTC.

The J gene is TRBJ2-7, the V gene TRBV4-3; D is perhaps TRBD2 (5 bases). The V gene's germline CDR1 is LGHNA and CDR2 YSLEER. The CDR3 sequence is 15 residues long. Trimming shortened V by 0 bases and J by 0 bases, and 9 bases separated the two germline ends. This chain's CDR3 is CASSQDTAASYEQYF. The CDR3 DNA is TGCGCCAGCAGCCAAGACACAGCGGCCTCCTACGAGCAGTACTTC.

This chain links TRBV2 with TRBJ2-1, with D unclear. The ends were cut back, 7 bases at V and 4 bases at J, with 8 bases in the middle. Germline values: CDR1 SNHLY, CDR2 FYNNEI. The CDR3 has 12 residues. The CDR3 here is CASTPSYNEQFF. CDR3 sequence (DNA): TGTGCCAGCACTCCCAGTTACAATGAGCAGTTCTTC.

DNA for the CDR3: TGTGCCAGCAGCGGCGTTGGGGATACGCAGTATTTT. Its protein product is CASSGVGDTQYF. The chain links TRBV9 to TRBJ2-3, with D hard to call. Trimming removed 3 bases at V and 6 bases at J, with 8 bases between. CDR3 length equals 12 residues. Germline CDR1 is SGDLS and CDR2 is YYNGEE.

DNA for the CDR3: TGCGCCAGCAGCCAAGACAGGGCCTCGAACACTGAAGCTTTCTTT. It specifies CASSQDRASNTEAFF. The chain uses TRBV4-3 and TRBJ1-1; weak D call: TRBD1 (5 bases). V lost 0 bases and J 1 base, leaving 9 bases between the germline ends. The CDR3 consists of 15 residues. Germline-derived CDR1 and CDR2 are LGHNA and YSLEER.

The CDR3 nucleotides read TGTGCCAGCAGCTCGGGGTGGGGAGCAGAGACCCAGTACTTC. It yields the protein CASSSGWGAETQYF. V gene TRBV9 combines with J gene TRBJ2-5, with TRBD2 as a possible D gene (5 bases). Per germline, CDR1 SGDLS and CDR2 YYNGEE. The germline V and J ends were trimmed by 4 bases and 4 bases, with 14 bases remaining between them. This CDR3 has 14 residues.

Written as DNA, the CDR3 is TGTGCCACCAGCAGAGAAAGGCGGTCGTCCGGGGAGCTGTTTTTT. Translation gives CATSRERRSSGELFF. The rearrangement uses TRBV15 and TRBJ2-2, with D unclear. Trimming took off 0 bases at V and 6 bases at J, with 11 bases between the two ends. Germline V gene lookup returns CDR1 LNHNV and CDR2 YYDKDF (reference sequence). This CDR3 is 15 amino acids long.